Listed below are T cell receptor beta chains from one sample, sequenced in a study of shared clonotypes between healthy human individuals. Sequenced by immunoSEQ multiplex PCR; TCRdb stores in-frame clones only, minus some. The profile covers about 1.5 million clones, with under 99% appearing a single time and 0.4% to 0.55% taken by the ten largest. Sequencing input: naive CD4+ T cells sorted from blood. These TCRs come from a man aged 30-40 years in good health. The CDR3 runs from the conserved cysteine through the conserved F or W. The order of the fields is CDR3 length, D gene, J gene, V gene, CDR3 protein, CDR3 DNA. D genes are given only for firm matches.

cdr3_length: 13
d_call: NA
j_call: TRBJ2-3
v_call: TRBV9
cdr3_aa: CASAMGGTDTQYF
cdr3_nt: TGTGCCAGCGCGATGGGGGGCACAGATACGCAGTATTTT

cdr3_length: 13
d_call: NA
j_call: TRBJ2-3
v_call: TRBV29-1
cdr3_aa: CSATTLSTDTQYF
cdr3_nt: TGCAGCGCCACTACGCTAAGCACAGATACGCAGTATTTT

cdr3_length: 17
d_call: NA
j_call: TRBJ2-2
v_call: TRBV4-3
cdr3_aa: CASSQDGGGTNTGELFF
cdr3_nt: TGCGCCAGCAGCCAAGACGGTGGCGGGACCAACACCGGGGAGCTGTTTTTT

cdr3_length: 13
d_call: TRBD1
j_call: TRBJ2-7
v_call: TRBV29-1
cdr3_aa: CSVLDRVTDEQYF
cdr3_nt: TGCAGCGTGCTCGACAGGGTAACGGACGAGCAGTACTTC

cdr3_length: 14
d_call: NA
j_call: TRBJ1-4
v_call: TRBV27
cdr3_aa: CASSLGRRGEKLFF
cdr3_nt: TGTGCCAGCAGTTTAGGCAGGCGCGGGGAAAAACTGTTTTTT

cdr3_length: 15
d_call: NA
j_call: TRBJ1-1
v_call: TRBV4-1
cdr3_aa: CASSPALTGPMRAFF
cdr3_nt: TGCGCCAGCAGCCCAGCTCTGACAGGCCCTATGAGGGCTTTCTTT

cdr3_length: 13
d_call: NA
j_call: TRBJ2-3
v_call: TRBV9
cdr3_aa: CASSSRTADTQYF
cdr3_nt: TGTGCCAGCAGCTCAAGGACGGCAGATACGCAGTATTTT

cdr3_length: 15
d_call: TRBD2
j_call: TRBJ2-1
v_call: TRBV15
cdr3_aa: CATSRETGLGGVQFF
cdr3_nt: TGTGCCACCAGCAGAGAGACGGGACTAGGAGGTGTTCAGTTCTTC

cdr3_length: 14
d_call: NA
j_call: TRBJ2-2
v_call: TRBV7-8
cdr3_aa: CASSLASPTGELFF
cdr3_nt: TGTGCCAGCAGCTTAGCGTCTCCCACCGGGGAGCTGTTTTTT

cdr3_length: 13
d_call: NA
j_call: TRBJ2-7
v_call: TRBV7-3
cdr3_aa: CASSSRPGYEQYF
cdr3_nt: TGTGCCAGCAGCTCGAGGCCCGGATACGAGCAGTACTTC

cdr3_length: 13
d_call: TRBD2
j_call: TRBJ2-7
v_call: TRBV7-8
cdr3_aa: CASSRTSGGEQYF
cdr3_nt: TGTGCCAGCAGCAGGACTAGCGGCGGAGAGCAGTACTTC

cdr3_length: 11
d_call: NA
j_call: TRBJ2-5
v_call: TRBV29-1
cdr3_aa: CSSTWAETQYF
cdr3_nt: TGCAGCTCCACCTGGGCGGAGACCCAGTACTTC

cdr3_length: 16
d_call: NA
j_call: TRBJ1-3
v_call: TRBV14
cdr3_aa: CASSQAALGAGNTIYF
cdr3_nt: TGTGCCAGCAGCCAAGCTGCCCTCGGGGCTGGAAACACCATATATTTT

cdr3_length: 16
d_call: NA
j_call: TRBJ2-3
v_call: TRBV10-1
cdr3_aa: CASSDQRAFDTDTQYF
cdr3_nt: TGCGCCAGCAGTGACCAGCGGGCATTTGACACAGATACGCAGTATTTT

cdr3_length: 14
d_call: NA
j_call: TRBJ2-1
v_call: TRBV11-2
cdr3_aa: CASSLEYRLNEEFF
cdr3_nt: TGTGCCAGCAGCTTAGAATATCGGCTCAATGAGGAGTTCTTC

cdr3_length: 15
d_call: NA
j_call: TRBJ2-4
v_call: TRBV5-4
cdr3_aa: CAISTVPLAKNIQYF
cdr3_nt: TGTGCCATTTCGACAGTTCCCTTAGCCAAAAACATTCAGTACTTC

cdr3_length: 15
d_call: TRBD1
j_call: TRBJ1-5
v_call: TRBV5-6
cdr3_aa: CASRSGQGTDQPQHF
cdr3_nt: TGTGCCAGCAGGTCCGGACAGGGGACGGATCAGCCCCAGCATTTT

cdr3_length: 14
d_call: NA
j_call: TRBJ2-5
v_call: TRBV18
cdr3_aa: CASSPPGDQETQYF
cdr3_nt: TGTGCCAGCTCACCACCAGGAGACCAAGAGACCCAGTACTTC